The 22 T cell receptor beta chains reported below all come from one sample, sequenced in a study of spatial heterogeneity in lung cancer. In TCRdb, the 5' RACE reads were re-called with MiXCR into one record per CDR3 protein. The table shows over 50,000 distinct CDR3 sequences, with approximately 8% occurring only once. Regarding time point: sample taken at primary tumor resection. In each case, whole RNA from tumor, nontumor lung or frozen PBMC was sequenced unsorted. The starting material was PBMCs, obtained at surgery. These receptors were obtained from a female donor with early-stage non-small cell lung cancer.

This clonotype showed up many times. This rearrangement joins TRBV28 to TRBJ2-5; 7 positions agree with TRBD1. From germline, CDR1 is MDHEN and CDR2 SYDVKM. The J segment lost 5 bases and the V segment lost 7 bases, leaving 7 bases of the junction unmatched. CDR3 length equals 13 residues. CDR3 nucleotides: TGTGCCAGCAAGAGACAGGGACGCGAGACCCAGTACTTC. It specifies CASKRQGRETQYF. The variable domain in full, with the rest retrieved from reference TRBV28 and TRBJ2-5, is DVKVTQSSRYLVKRTGEKVFLECVQDMDHENMFWYRQDPGLGLRLIYFSYDVKMKEKGDIPEGYSVSREKKERFSLILESASTNQTSMYLCASKRQGRETQYFGPGTRLLVL.

This chain links TRBV10-3 with TRBJ2-7; D may match TRBD1 or TRBD2 (5 bases each). Germline values: CDR1 ENHRY, CDR2 SYGVKD. The CDR3 spans 14 residues. Trimming pared 3 bases from V and 3 bases from J, leaving 12 bases between. CDR3 sequence reads: CAISERGSRYEQYV. CDR3 DNA: TGTGCCATCAGTGAACGGGGCTCCCGCTACGAGCAGTACGTC.

Many counts were recorded for this clonotype. The genes are TRBV9 and TRBJ1-2, with D tentatively TRBD1 (5 bases). The CDR3 contains 15 residues. From germline, CDR1 is SGDLS and CDR2 YYNGEE. V shed 0 bases and J shed 3 bases, with 12 bases lying between them. The CDR3 DNA reads as TGTGCCAGCAGCGTAGTGGGCCGAGGGGACTATGGCTACACCTTC. Its translation is CASSVVGRGDYGYTF.

The chain uses TRBV28 and TRBJ2-1; TRBD2 matches at 14 bases. Per germline, CDR1 MDHEN and CDR2 SYDVKM. The J segment lost 9 bases and the V segment lost 7 bases, leaving 11 bases of the junction unmatched. The CDR3 is 16 residues long. Here the CDR3 reads CASITWGLAGDPEQFF. CDR3 coding DNA: TGTGCCAGCATAACTTGGGGACTAGCGGGAGACCCTGAGCAGTTCTTC.

This clonotype was detected many times. The chain has TRBV4-1 and TRBJ2-3; 11 bases align to TRBD2. The CDR3 sequence is 17 residues long. Germline lookup yields CDR1 MGHRA and CDR2 YSYEKL. V lost 0 bases to trimming and J lost 4 bases; unmatched junction nucleotides: 6. The CDR3 DNA sequence: TGCGCCAGCAGCCAAGATACGGGGGGACTAGCGGCAGATACGCAGTATTTT. As protein: CASSQDTGGLAADTQYF.

This clonotype was counted many times. The genes are TRBV21-1 and TRBJ2-7. TRBV21-1 is tagged as a pseudogene. This CDR3 contains 12 residues. The CDR3 reads CASSKEGGEQYF. In DNA, the CDR3 is TGTGCCAGCAGCAAAGAGGGTGGCGAGCAGTACTTC.

This clonotype was detected ten times or more. This chain connects TRBV2 to TRBJ1-2; D is unclear. V shed 1 base and J shed 0 bases, with 6 bases lying between them. CDR1 is SNHLY, CDR2 FYNNEI, per germline. This CDR3 spans 14 amino acids. The CDR3 nucleotides are TGTGCCAGCAGTGAAGGGGTGGCTAACTATGGCTACACCTTC. Residues: CASSEGVANYGYTF.

This clonotype was counted at least ten times. V usage is TRBV28 and J usage is TRBJ1-6; D might be TRBD1 (6 bases). Trimming left V 6 bases short and J 3 bases short, with 15 bases between. Per the germline V gene, CDR1 is MDHEN and CDR2 is SYDVKM. The CDR3 consists of 16 residues. CDR3 residues: CASSLPDSLYNSPLHF. The DNA of the CDR3 is TGTGCCAGCAGCCTGCCGGACAGCCTCTATAATTCACCCCTCCACTTT.

The chain recombines TRBV20-1 with TRBJ2-5; either TRBD1 or TRBD2 may supply D (5 bases each). CDR3 size: 14 residues. V was trimmed by 0 bases and J by 6 bases, leaving 14 bases between them. Germline V gives CDR1 DFQATT, CDR2 SNEGSKA (reference sequence). The CDR3 loop is CSARDQAGTQTQYF. The CDR3 DNA is TGCAGTGCTAGAGATCAGGCAGGGACCCAGACCCAGTACTTC.

This clonotype was detected ten times or more. This chain links TRBV29-1 with TRBJ2-3; TRBD1 aligns across 9 bases. V shed 6 bases and J 3 bases; nucleotides not matched to a gene: 7. CDR1 is SQVTM and CDR2 is ANQGSEA in the germline V gene. The CDR3 is made up of 14 amino acids. The CDR3 spells CSVGDRVHTDTQYF. In DNA form, the CDR3 reads TGCAGCGTGGGGGACAGGGTCCATACAGATACGCAGTATTTT.

Turning to this clonotype: With a much larger clone just one base away, this may be a read error. The chain employs TRBV12-3 or TRBV12-4 and TRBJ1-2, with a possible D match to TRBD1 (5 bases). There are 12 residues in the CDR3. In DNA, the CDR3 is TGTGCCATCAGCAGGGATAACTATGCCTACACCTTC. This translates into CAISRDNYAYTF.

This clonotype was found a few times. This chain links TRBV7-3 with TRBJ1-4, with D maybe TRBD1 (6 bases). This CDR3 region has 14 residues. Trimming took off 3 bases at V and 8 bases at J, with 13 bases between the two ends. Germline values: CDR1 SGHTA, CDR2 FQGTGA. The CDR3 bases are TGTGCCAGCAGCTTGGGGGCGGCGGGAGAAAAACTGTTTTTT. This sequence encodes CASSLGAAGEKLFF.

The J gene is TRBJ2-1, the V gene TRBV28, with TRBD2 identical over 14 bases. The germline gives CDR1 MDHEN, CDR2 SYDVKM. The V gene end was trimmed by 6 bases and the J gene end by 2 bases; junction bases not matched to a gene: 3. This CDR3 comprises 16 residues. CDR3 sequence: CASSQTSGRAYNEQFF. CDR3 in DNA: TGTGCCAGCAGCCAGACTAGCGGGAGGGCCTACAATGAGCAGTTCTTC.

The chain joins TRBV5-1 to TRBJ1-6; 8 positions agree with TRBD1. V was clipped by 0 bases and J by 13 bases; unmatched bases: 12. CDR3 size: 16 residues. Germline CDR1 is SGHRS and CDR2 is YFSETQ. The CDR3 DNA follows: TGCGCCAGCAGCTTGGAAACGATCGGACAGGGCGCTCCCCTCCACTTT. It specifies CASSLETIGQGAPLHF. The whole variable domain, filled in from reference TRBV5-1 and TRBJ1-6, reads KAGVTQTPRYLIKTRGQQVTLSCSPISGHRSVSWYQQTPGQGLQFLFEYFSETQRNKGNFPGRFSGRQFSNSRSEMNVSTLELGDSALYLCASSLETIGQGAPLHFGNGTRLTVT.

This clonotype was observed at least ten times. The chain is built from TRBV7-9 and TRBJ2-3, with no clear D. The CDR3 runs to 14 residues. Per germline, CDR1 SEHNR and CDR2 FQNEAQ (reference sequence). Trimming removed 5 bases from V and 0 bases from J, with 9 bases in between. CDR3 region: CASSPDTSTDTQYF. CDR3 nucleotides: TGTGCCAGCAGCCCCGACACCAGCACAGATACGCAGTATTTT.

This clonotype was picked up a small number of times. This rearrangement joins TRBV7-9 to TRBJ2-1, with TRBD2 as a possible D gene (5 bases). The CDR3 has 14 residues. Germline V gives CDR1 SEHNR, CDR2 FQNEAQ (reference sequence). V lost 1 base, J lost 1 base, and 5 bases lay in between. CDR3 nucleotide sequence: TGTGCCAGCAGCTTAGGACTATCCTACAATGAGCAGTTCTTC. Amino acid sequence: CASSLGLSYNEQFF.

CDR3 region: CASSQDPQLEAFF. CDR3 in DNA: TGTGCCAGCAGCCAAGATCCTCAGCTTGAAGCTTTCTTT. V usage is TRBV3-1 and J usage is TRBJ1-1; D uncertain. V was shortened by 0 bases and J by 7 bases, with 9 bases between the two germline ends. The CDR3 sequence is 13 residues long. Germline lookup yields CDR1 LGHDT and CDR2 YNNKEL (reference sequence).

This clonotype was observed many times. The chain has TRBV5-1 and TRBJ2-2; 8 bases agree with TRBD1. The V and J ends lost 3 bases and 5 bases, in that order; junction bases with no gene match: 3. The CDR3 has 14 residues. Germline values: CDR1 SGHRS, CDR2 YFSETQ. The chain's CDR3 is CASSSQGGTGELFF. CDR3 nucleotides: TGCGCCAGCAGCTCACAGGGGGGAACCGGGGAGCTGTTTTTT.

This clonotype was seen at least ten times. This rearrangement joins TRBV18 to TRBJ1-1; D is undetermined. This CDR3 is 15 amino acids long. Germline loops: CDR1 KGHSH, CDR2 LQKENI. V was cut by 3 bases and J by 4 bases, with 15 bases left in between. CDR3 sequence (DNA): TGTGCCAGCTCACCCCTGAAGGGTATGGGCACTGAAGCTTTCTTT. Translated: CASSPLKGMGTEAFF.

In its sample, this clonotype was seen many times. V and J are TRBV6-5 and TRBJ1-1, with D tentatively TRBD1 (6 bases). V gave up 0 bases and J gave up 5 bases, with 13 bases separating them. The germline V gene encodes CDR1 MNHEY and CDR2 SVGAGI. This CDR3 is 15 amino acids long. CDR3 nucleotides: TGTGCCAGCAGTTACTCGAAACAGGGAACGACTGAAGCTTTCTTT. Encoded protein: CASSYSKQGTTEAFF.

This clonotype was recorded a few times. In DNA, the CDR3 is TGTGCCAGCAGCGTTCTCACTGAAGCTTTCTTT. Its protein product is CASSVLTEAFF. The J gene is TRBJ1-1, the V gene TRBV7-9; D is undetermined. This CDR3 contains 11 residues. CDR1 is SEHNR and CDR2 is FQNEAQ in the germline V gene (reference sequence). V was cut by 5 bases and J by 4 bases, with 5 bases left in between.

This clonotype was counted many times. This chain uses TRBV7-6 with TRBJ2-6; 7 nucleotides match TRBD1. Germline CDR1 SGHVS, CDR2 FNYEAQ. V was clipped by 2 bases and J by 0 bases; unmatched bases: 4. There are 17 residues in the CDR3. CDR3 nucleotides: TGTGCCAGCAGCTTAATGACAGGGAGCTCTGGGGCCAACGTCCTGACTTTC. Its protein is CASSLMTGSSGANVLTF.